This T cell receptor (beta chain) is from a study of T cell changes during pregnancy in multiple sclerosis. Sequencing used immunoSEQ multiplex PCR; TCRdb keeps in-frame clones, though not all of them. The sample shows roughly 7,900 clones, roughly 85% of them seen only once. The CDR3 runs 13 residues. In germline, CDR1 is MGHRA, CDR2 YSYEKL. V shed 3 bases and J 6 bases; nucleotides not matched to a gene: 4. Only one count was recorded for this clone. The sequences come from CD8+ T cells from peripheral blood mononuclear cells, collected in the first trimester of pregnancy. This clonotype originated in a female donor in good health, enrolled as a control in a pregnancy study. This sequence joins TRBV4-1 and TRBJ1-1, with 7 bases aligning to TRBD1. The CDR3 nucleotides are TGCGCCAGCAGCCAGACTGACAGGGCTGAAGCTTTCTTT. It yields the protein CASSQTDRAEAFF.